This record looks at one T cell receptor (beta chain) sequence and its context. Its matching antigen is unknown. No conserved phenylalanine or tryptophan ends this CDR3, so it is likely a read error. The DNA is omitted, as the CDR3 cannot be located on it reliably, and the CDR3 follows TCRdb's listing. TCR beta CDR3 amplification used RNA transcripts. Investigators did first-round RT-PCR with HTBI primers, then second-round multiplex PCR. TCRdb fed the multiplex PCR reads into MiXCR, producing one record per CDR3 protein. The sample consists of around 520,000 distinct CDR3 sequences, approximately 35% of them appearing once. This sample was taken from a study of Graves' ophthalmopathy and Graves' hyperthyroidism. Study as a whole: Stable hyperthyroidism denotes an absence of ophthalmopathy throughout 18 months of follow-up. Study-wide points: In blood, most expanded thyroid clonotypes above 0.001 frequency were also detected.

CDR1 and CDR2 from the germline V gene are SQVTM and ANQGSEA. The CDR3 spans 12 residues, counting both ends. Patients in the hyperthyroidism group, adults aged 18 to 65, were newly diagnosed, under 2 months' duration. Orbital computed tomography and thyroid ultrasound, along with TRAb, serum thyroxine and clinical symptoms, underpinned diagnosis. This receptor was identified in an adult man with Graves' hyperthyroidism. This chain connects TRBV29-1 to TRBJ2-7. The sequencing sample was made of peripheral blood or thyroid tissue (not recorded which). This chain's CDR3 is CSVAGRFDEQHL.